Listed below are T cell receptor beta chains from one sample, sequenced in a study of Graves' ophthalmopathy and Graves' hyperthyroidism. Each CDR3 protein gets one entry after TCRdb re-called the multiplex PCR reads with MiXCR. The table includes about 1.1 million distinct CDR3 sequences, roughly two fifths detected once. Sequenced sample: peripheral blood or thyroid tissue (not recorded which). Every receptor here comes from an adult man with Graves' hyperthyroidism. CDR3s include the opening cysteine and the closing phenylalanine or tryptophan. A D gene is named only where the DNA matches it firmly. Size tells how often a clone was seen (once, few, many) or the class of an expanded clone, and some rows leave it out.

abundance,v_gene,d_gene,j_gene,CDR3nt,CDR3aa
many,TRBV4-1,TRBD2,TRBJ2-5,TGCGCCAGCAGCCGGTGGGCTAGCGGACAAGAGACCCAGTACTTC,CASSRWASGQETQYF
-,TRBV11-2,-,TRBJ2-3,TGTGCCAGCAGCCAATTGGGGAGGCCTTATACGCAGTATTTT,CASSQLGRPYTQYF
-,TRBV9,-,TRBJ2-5,TGTGCCAGCAGCGTAGACGGTTGGTGCTTC,CASSVDGWCF
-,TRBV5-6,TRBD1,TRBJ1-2,TGTGCCAGCAGCTTGGGGGCGACAGGGGACGACTACACCTTC,CASSLGATGDDYTF
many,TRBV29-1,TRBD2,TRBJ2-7,TGCAGCGTTAGCGGACTAGCGGGAGGACTCTACGAGCAGTACTTC,CSVSGLAGGLYEQYF
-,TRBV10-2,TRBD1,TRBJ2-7,TGTGCCAGCCCGGAACCGGGACAGGCGCCTCGGGAGCAGTACTTC,CASPEPGQAPREQYF
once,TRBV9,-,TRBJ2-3,TGTGCCAGCAGCGTCACGGGGTGGGGCACAGATACGCAGTATTTT,CASSVTGWGTDTQYF
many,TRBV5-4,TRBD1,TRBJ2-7,TGTGCCAGCAGCACGGGACAGCCCTACGAGCAGTACTTC,CASSTGQPYEQYF
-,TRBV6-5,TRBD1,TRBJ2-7,TGTGCCAGCAGGAAGGGGGCGGATGGGTACGAGCAGTACTTC,CASRKGADGYEQYF
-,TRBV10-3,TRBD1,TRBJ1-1,TGTGCCATCAGTGGGGACAGGGGGTTT,CAISGDRGF
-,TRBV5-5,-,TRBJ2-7,TGTGCCAGCAGCTGGACAGCTACCTACGAGCAGTACTTC,CASSWTATYEQYF
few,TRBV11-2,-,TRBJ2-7,TGTGCCACGCATGCCGGGACGGACTCCTACGAGCAGTACTTC,CATHAGTDSYEQYF
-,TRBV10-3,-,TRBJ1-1,TGTGCCATCAGTGAACAATTGAACACTGAAGCTTTCTTT,CAISEQLNTEAFF
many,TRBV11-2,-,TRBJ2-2,TGTGCCAGCAGCTTAGTTCAGAGCTACACCGGGGAGCTGTTTTTT,CASSLVQSYTGELFF
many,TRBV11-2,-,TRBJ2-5,TGTGCCAGCAGCTTAGGTTCGCCGGACAGAACCCAGTACTTC,CASSLGSPDRTQYF
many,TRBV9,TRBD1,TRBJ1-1,TGTGCCAGCAGCGGACAAGACAGGGGGCACACTGAAGCTTTCTTT,CASSGQDRGHTEAFF
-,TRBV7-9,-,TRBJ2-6,TGTGCCAGCAGCCCAGAGTTTGGAAGCTCTGGGGCCAACGTCCTGACTTTC,CASSPEFGSSGANVLTF
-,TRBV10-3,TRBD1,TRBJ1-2,TGTGCCAGCGAAGGACAGGGGGCGGAGGGCTACACCTTC,CASEGQGAEGYTF
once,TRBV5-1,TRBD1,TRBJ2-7,TGCGCCAGCAGCTTGGGGGGGACAGGCTACTACGAGCAGTACTTC,CASSLGGTGYYEQYF
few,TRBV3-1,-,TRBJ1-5,TGTGCCAGCAGCCAAGGTGGGGGTAATTTTCAGCCCCAGCATTTT,CASSQGGGNFQPQHF
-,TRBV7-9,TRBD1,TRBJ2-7,TGTGCCAGCAGCCGCCTTCCACAGGGGGTGGACGAGCAGTACTTC,CASSRLPQGVDEQYF
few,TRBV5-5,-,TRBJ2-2,TGTGCCAGCAGCCCGTACGGACTAAATACCCCCGGGGAGCTGTTTTTT,CASSPYGLNTPGELFF
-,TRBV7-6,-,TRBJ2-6,TGTGCCAGCAGCTTAGCGGGATCAAGCTCTGGGGCCAACGTCCTGACTTTC,CASSLAGSSSGANVLTF
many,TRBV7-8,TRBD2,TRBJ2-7,TGTGCCAGCAGCCCCCGGGGGGGCGGGACCTACGAGCAGTACTTC,CASSPRGGGTYEQYF
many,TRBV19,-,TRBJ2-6,TGTGCCAGCGAGAGGCCTGAAGCTGGGGCCAACGTCCTGACTTTC,CASERPEAGANVLTF
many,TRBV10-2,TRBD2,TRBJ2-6,TGCGCCAGCAGTGCCGGACTAGCGGGAGCCTACGTCCTGACTTTC,CASSAGLAGAYVLTF
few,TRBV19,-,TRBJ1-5,TGTGCCAGTAGTATAGGGGGAAGCGGGAGGCCCCAGCATTTT,CASSIGGSGRPQHF
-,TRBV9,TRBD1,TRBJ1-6,TGTGCCAGCAGCCCCGGGACAGCCCGCAATCAGCCCCTCCACTTT,CASSPGTARNQPLHF
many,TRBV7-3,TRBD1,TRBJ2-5,TGTGCCAGCAGCTTAGGGTCAGGGGGCATGCGGGAGACCCAGTACTTC,CASSLGSGGMRETQYF
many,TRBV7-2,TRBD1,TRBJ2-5,TGTGCCAGCAGCGGCGACAGGGGGCAAGAGACCCAGTACTTC,CASSGDRGQETQYF
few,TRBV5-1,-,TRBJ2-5,TGCGCCAGCAGCTTGCGGGAGCCACGAGAGACCCAGTACTTC,CASSLREPRETQYF
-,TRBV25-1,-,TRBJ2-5,TGTGCCAGCAGTGCCCTGCTTGCGGGGGCCTCCGAAGAGACCCAGTACTTC,CASSALLAGASEETQYF
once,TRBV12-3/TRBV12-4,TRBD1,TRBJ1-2,TGTGCCAGCAGTTTAACTCCCAGGGGGCGACGTGGCTACACCTTC,CASSLTPRGRRGYTF
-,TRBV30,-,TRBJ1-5,TGTGCCTGGGACAATCAGCCCCAGCATTTT,CAWDNQPQHF
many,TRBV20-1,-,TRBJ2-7,TGCAGTGCTAGAGATCAAGGGGTGGGCCACGAGCAGTACTTC,CSARDQGVGHEQYF
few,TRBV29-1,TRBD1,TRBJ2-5,TGCAGCGCCTGGATAGGGGGCCAGGAGACCCAGTACTTC,CSAWIGGQETQYF
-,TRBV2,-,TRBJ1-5,TGTGCCAGCAGTGCGCAGAGGAATCAGCCCCAGCATTTT,CASSAQRNQPQHF
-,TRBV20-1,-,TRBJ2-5,TGCAGTGCCCCTACAGGGTACCAAGAGACCCAGTACTTC,CSAPTGYQETQYF
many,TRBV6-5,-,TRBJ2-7,TGTGCCAGCAGCGGGATGTACCACACCTACGAGCAGTACTTC,CASSGMYHTYEQYF
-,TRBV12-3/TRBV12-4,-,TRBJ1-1,TGTGCCAGCAGCGACAGGTCCACAGAAGCTTTCTTT,CASSDRSTEAFF
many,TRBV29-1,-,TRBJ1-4,TGCAGCGTTGAGATCACGGGGGGGAAAAATGAAAAACTGTTTTTT,CSVEITGGKNEKLFF
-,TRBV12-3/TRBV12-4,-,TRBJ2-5,TGTGCCAGCAGCCGCCACGGGGGAGGAGAGACCCAGTACTTC,CASSRHGGGETQYF
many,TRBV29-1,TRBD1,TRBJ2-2,TGCAGCTCAGGGGGCCACACCGGGGAGCTGTTTTTT,CSSGGHTGELFF
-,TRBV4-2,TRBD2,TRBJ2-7,TGTGCCAGCAGCCAAGAATTGCGGGAGGGTTACGAGCAGTACTTC,CASSQELREGYEQYF
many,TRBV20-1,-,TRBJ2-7,TGCAGTGCTAGAGATTTGTTAGGGGATAGGTACGAGCAGTACTTC,CSARDLLGDRYEQYF